This TCR beta chain was sequenced during a study of technical replicates of blood from a handful of donors. Method: immunoSEQ multiplex PCR; TCRdb's copy keeps in-frame clones and lacks some. Of around 84,000 clones listed, about 92% are singletons. The CDR3 is 13 amino acids. The V and J ends lost 9 bases and 5 bases, in that order; junction bases with no gene match: 7. Germline-derived CDR1 and CDR2 are LNHDA and SQIVND (reference sequence). Sample: T cells isolated from PBMCs. The gene calls are TRBV19 and TRBJ1-1, with 9 positions matching TRBD1. The origin of this receptor is a human donor in good health. CDR3 loop: CASLPGQGTEAFF. CDR3 nucleotide sequence: TGTGCCAGCCTACCGGGACAGGGAACTGAAGCTTTCTTT.